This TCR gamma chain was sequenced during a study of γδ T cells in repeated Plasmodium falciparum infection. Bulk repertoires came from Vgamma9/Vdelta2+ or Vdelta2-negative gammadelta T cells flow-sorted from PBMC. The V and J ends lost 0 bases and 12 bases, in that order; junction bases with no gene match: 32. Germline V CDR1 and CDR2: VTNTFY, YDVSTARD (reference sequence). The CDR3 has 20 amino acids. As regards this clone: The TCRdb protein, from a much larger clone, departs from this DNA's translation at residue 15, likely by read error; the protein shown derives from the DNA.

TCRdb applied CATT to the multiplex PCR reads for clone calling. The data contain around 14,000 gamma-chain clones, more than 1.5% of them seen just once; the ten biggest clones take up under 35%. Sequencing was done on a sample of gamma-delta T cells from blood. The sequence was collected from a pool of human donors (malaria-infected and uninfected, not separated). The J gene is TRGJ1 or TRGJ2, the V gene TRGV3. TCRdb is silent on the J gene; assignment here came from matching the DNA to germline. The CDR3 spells CATWDRPYWSPHISHLGKLF. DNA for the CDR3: TGTGCCACCTGGGACAGGCCTTATTGGTCGCCTCATATATCCCATTTAGGGAAACTCTTT.